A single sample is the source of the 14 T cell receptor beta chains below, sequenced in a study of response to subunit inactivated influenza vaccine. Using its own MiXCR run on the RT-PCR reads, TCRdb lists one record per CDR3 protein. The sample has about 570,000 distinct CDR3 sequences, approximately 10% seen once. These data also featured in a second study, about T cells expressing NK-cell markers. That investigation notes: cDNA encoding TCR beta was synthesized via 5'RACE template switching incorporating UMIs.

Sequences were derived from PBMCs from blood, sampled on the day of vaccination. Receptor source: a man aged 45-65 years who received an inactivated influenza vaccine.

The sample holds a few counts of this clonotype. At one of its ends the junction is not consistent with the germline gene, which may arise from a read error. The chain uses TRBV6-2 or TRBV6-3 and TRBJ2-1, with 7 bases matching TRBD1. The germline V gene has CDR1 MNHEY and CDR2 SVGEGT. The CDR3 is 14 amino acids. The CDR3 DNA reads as TGTGCCAGCAGTCTGGGACAGCTACGGGGCAAAGGGATCTTC. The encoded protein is CASSLGQLRGKGIF.

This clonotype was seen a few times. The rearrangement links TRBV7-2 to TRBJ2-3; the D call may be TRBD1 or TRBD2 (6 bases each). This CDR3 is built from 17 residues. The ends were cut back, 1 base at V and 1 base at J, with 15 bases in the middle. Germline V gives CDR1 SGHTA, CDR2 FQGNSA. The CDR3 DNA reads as TGTGCCAGCAGCTTAGTATTTCCGGGGGCCGGCACAGATACGCAGTATTTT. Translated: CASSLVFPGAGTDTQYF.

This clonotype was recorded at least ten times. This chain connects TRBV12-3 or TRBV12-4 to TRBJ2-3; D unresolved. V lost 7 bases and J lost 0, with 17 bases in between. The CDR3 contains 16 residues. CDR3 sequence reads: CASTPLIGDSTDTQYF. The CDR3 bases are TGTGCCAGCACCCCCCTGATTGGGGATAGCACAGATACGCAGTATTTT.

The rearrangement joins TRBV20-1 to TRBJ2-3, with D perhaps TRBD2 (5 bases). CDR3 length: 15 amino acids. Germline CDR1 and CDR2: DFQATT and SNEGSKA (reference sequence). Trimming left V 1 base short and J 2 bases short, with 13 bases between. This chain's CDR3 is CSARALRDTTDTQYF. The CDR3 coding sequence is TGCAGTGCTAGAGCGTTACGGGATACCACAGATACGCAGTATTTT.

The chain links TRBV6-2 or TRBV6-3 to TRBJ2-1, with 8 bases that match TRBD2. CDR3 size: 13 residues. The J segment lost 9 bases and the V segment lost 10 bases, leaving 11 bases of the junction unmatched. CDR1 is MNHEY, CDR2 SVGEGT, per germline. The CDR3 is CANPGLVHGEQFF. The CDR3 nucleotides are TGTGCCAATCCGGGACTAGTCCACGGTGAGCAGTTCTTC.

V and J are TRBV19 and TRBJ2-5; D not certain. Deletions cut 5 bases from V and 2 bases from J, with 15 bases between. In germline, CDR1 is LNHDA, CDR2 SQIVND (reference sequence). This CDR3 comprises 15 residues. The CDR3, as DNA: TGTGCCAGTAGTCCCTCTTGGACGGAGCAAGAGACCCAGTACTTC. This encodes CASSPSWTEQETQYF.

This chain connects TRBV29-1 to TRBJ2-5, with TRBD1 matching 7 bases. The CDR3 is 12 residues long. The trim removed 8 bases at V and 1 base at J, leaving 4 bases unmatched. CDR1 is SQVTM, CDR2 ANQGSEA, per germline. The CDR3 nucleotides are TGCAGCACGTACAGGGGCCAAGAGACCCAGTACTTC. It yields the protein CSTYRGQETQYF. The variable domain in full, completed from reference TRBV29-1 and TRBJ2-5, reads SAVISQKPSRDICQRGTSLTIQCQVDSQVTMMFWYRQQPGQSLTLIATANQGSEATYESGFVIDKFPISRPNLTFSTLTVSNMSPEDSSIYLCSTYRGQETQYFGPGTRLLVL.

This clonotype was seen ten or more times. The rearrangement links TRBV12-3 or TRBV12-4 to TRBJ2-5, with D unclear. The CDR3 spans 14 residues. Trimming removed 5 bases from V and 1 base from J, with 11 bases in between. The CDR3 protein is CASSPRRSQETQYF. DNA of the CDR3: TGTGCCAGCAGTCCCCGGCGGAGCCAAGAGACCCAGTACTTC.

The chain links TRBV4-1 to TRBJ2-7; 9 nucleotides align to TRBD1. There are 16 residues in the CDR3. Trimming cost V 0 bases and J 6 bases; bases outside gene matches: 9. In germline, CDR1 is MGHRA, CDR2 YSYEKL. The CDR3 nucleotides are TGCGCCAGCAGCCAAGAGGGGACAGGGCTTTGGTCCGAGCAGTACTTC. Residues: CASSQEGTGLWSEQYF.

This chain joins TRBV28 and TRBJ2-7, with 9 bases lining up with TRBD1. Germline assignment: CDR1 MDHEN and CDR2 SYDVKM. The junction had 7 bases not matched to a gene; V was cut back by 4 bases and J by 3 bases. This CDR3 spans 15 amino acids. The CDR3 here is CASSSQDRGVYEQYF. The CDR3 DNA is TGTGCCAGCAGTTCCCAGGACAGGGGCGTCTACGAGCAGTACTTC.

Here the CDR3 DNA reads TGTGCCAGCAGTTTTTTTCGCTCGGACAGGGGGCTCGAGAGAGGCTACACCTTC. Its translation: CASSFFRSDRGLERGYTF. The V call is TRBV12-3 or TRBV12-4, the J call TRBJ1-2, with 11 bases identical to TRBD1. This CDR3 has 18 residues. The trim removed 3 bases at V and 8 bases at J, leaving 17 bases unmatched.

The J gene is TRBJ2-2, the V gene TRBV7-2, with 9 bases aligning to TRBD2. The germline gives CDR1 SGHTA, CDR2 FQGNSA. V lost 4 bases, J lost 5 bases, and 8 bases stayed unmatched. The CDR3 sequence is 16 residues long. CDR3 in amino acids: CASSSYSGRGTGELFF. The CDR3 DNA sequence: TGTGCCAGCAGCTCCTATAGCGGGAGAGGGACCGGGGAGCTGTTTTTT.

DNA for the CDR3: TGCAGCGTTGGCCGGGGGATGAACACCGGGGAGCTGTTTTTT. Translated: CSVGRGMNTGELFF. The genes are TRBV29-1 and TRBJ2-2; possibly TRBD2 for D (6 bases). The ends were cut back, 4 bases at V and 1 base at J, with 10 bases in the middle. Germline loops: CDR1 SQVTM, CDR2 ANQGSEA. This CDR3 has 14 residues.

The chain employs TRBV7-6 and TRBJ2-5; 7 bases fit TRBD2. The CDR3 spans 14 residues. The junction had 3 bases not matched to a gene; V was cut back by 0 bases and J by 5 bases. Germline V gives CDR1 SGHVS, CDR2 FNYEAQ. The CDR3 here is CASSLAAGAETQYF. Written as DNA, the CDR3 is TGTGCCAGCAGCTTAGCTGCGGGAGCGGAGACCCAGTACTTC.